These 3 T cell receptor beta chains came from one sample sequenced in a study of cytomegalovirus exposure and HLA in healthy donors. Measured with immunoSEQ multiplex PCR; TCRdb has only the in-frame clones, and not every one. This table holds 150,000 to 200,000 clones, around nine tenths found once. The sequencing input was PBMCs. Every receptor here comes from a man aged 18 to 30 in good health and CMV-seropositive.

This clone was seen a handful of times. The genes are TRBV9 and TRBJ2-2; no clear D gene. Trimming removed 0 bases at V and 7 bases at J, with 4 bases between. Germline values: CDR1 SGDLS, CDR2 YYNGEE. The CDR3 runs to 12 residues. The CDR3 DNA follows: TGTGCCAGCAGCGTAGTCAGCGGGGAGCTGTTTTTT. Translated: CASSVVSGELFF.

The chain recombines TRBV6-1 with TRBJ2-3, with D perhaps TRBD2 (6 bases). V was pared by 10 bases and J by 5 bases, with 16 bases between. CDR3 length: 13 amino acids. The germline CDR1 and CDR2 sequences are MNHNS and SASEGT. CDR3 bases: TGTGCCACCCTCGGGGGTCTGGAAGATACGCAGTATTTT. Translated: CATLGGLEDTQYF.

The J gene is TRBJ2-7, the V gene TRBV9, with a tentative D call TRBD2 (5 bases). The CDR3 is 13 amino acids. In germline, CDR1 is SGDLS, CDR2 YYNGEE. V gave up 3 bases and J gave up 6 bases, with 13 bases separating them. The CDR3 coding sequence is TGTGCCAGCAGCGCCGGGGTGGTCGGCGAGCAGTACTTC. Translation: CASSAGVVGEQYF.